This TCR beta chain appears in the sequencing data of a study of PD-L1 blockade in urothelial cancer. Study context: At 3 weeks after treatment start (second dose) and again at 6 weeks, blood was analyzed.

TCRdb keeps only in-frame clones here, not all; method: immunoSEQ multiplex PCR. The sample gives around 45,000 clones, roughly 91% of which show up once; roughly 14% is in the top ten. This TCR came from a woman aged 60 to 75 with urothelial cancer. The material sequenced was PBMCs, taken around atezolizumab (anti-PD-L1) treatment.

The CDR3 here is CASSQDAASGGVSSTDTQYF. CDR3 DNA sequence: TGTGCCAGCAGCCAAGATGCGGCTAGCGGGGGGGTATCTAGCACAGATACGCAGTATTTT. The rearrangement joins TRBV4-2 to TRBJ2-3, with TRBD2 identical over 12 bases. Per the germline V gene, CDR1 is LGHNA and CDR2 is YNFKEQ. CDR3 length: 20 residues. Trimming removed 0 bases from V and 0 bases from J; junction bases left unmatched: 10.